This T cell receptor (beta chain) originates from a study of blood T cells in healthy people across ages. Study-level findings and limits: Roughly linear age-related decline in beta diversity appeared, significant by age around 42.

The CDR3 totals 16 residues. V dropped 4 bases and J dropped 5; count of bases not matched to a gene: 10. Germline lookup yields CDR1 MNHEY and CDR2 SVGEGT. A J-beta primer mix and a sample-barcoded 5' primer were used in a second PCR of about 7 to 12 cycles. TCRdb itself ran the 5' RACE reads through MiXCR, one entry per CDR3 protein. The table shows 2 million or so distinct CDR3 sequences, with just under 50% occurring only once. All donors came from Russia, were Caucasian and healthy, and spanned ages about 6 to 100. This clonotype was counted only a few times. No antigen is known for it. The TCR comes from a woman in her thirties or forties in good health. Sequencing used blood. V usage is TRBV6-2 or TRBV6-3 and J usage is TRBJ2-5; 10 nucleotides agree with TRBD1. CDR3: CASSFPDRGHLETQYF. DNA of the CDR3: TGTGCCAGCAGTTTCCCCGACAGGGGGCATCTGGAGACCCAGTACTTC.